This TCR beta chain was found in a study of cytomegalovirus exposure and HLA in healthy donors. PCR employed 60 Vbeta and 13 Jbeta primers. Generated by immunoSEQ multiplex PCR, the TCRdb table keeps only in-frame clones and is missing some. The data contain around 280,000 clones, approximately 90% of them singletons. CDR1 is KGHSH and CDR2 is LQKENI in the germline V gene. Trimming shortened V by 6 bases and J by 5 bases, and 13 bases separated the two germline ends. The CDR3 runs 14 residues. Points on this clone: Its antigen is unknown.

Notes on the study in general: Researchers counted roughly 150 TCR beta chains as cytomegalovirus-associated.

The rearrangement uses TRBV18 and TRBJ2-2; D is undetermined. The sequenced material came from PBMCs. This sequence was found in a woman in her late teens or twenties in good health and CMV-seronegative. CDR3 in DNA: TGTGCCAGCTCCCTAAAGACTCTAACCGGGGAGCTGTTTTTT. Its translation: CASSLKTLTGELFF.